The 19 T cell receptor beta chains presented below share a single source sample, sequenced in a study of cytotoxic CD8 clonotypes in ibrutinib-treated CLL. Profiled with immunoSEQ multiplex PCR; TCRdb holds only in-frame clones, not every one. In the table there are 150,000 or so clones, approximately 80% of which are singletons. Material: PBMCs, obtained after 36 months of ibrutinib treatment. The receptors shown here come from a human donor with chronic lymphocytic leukemia.

V gene TRBV10-1 combines with J gene TRBJ2-2; D perhaps matches TRBD2 (6 bases). This CDR3 is 16 amino acids long. Germline lookup yields CDR1 WNHNN and CDR2 SYGVQD (reference sequence). V lost 3 bases, J lost 2 bases, and 13 bases lay in between. The CDR3 region is CASSDGRGVNTGELFF. The CDR3 coding sequence is TGCGCCAGCAGTGACGGCCGCGGGGTTAACACCGGGGAGCTGTTTTTT.

V and J are TRBV2 and TRBJ2-2, with 13 bases identical to TRBD2. Germline V gene sequence: CDR1 SNHLY, CDR2 FYNNEI. The CDR3 spans 15 residues. V gave up 7 bases and J gave up 6 bases; unmatched junction bases: 5. The CDR3 nucleotides read TGTGCCAGCACCCCGACTAGCGGGAGGCCCGGGGAGCTGTTTTTT. Encoded protein: CASTPTSGRPGELFF. The full variable domain, rest sourced from reference TRBV2 and TRBJ2-2, is EPEVTQTPSHQVTQMGQEVILRCVPISNHLYFYWYRQILGQKVEFLVSFYNNEISEKSEIFDDQFSVERPDGSNFTLKIRSTKLEDSAMYFCASTPTSGRPGELFFGEGSRLTVL.

By sample fraction, this clone is medium-sized (0.01 to 0.1%). V and J are TRBV6-5 and TRBJ2-5, with 10 bases identical to TRBD1. This CDR3 has 13 amino acids. The V segment lost 6 bases and the J segment 6 bases; nucleotides outside the gene matches: 4. CDR1 is MNHEY and CDR2 is SVGAGI in the germline V gene. The CDR3 loop reads CASRRGQGKTQYF. The CDR3 DNA sequence: TGTGCCAGCAGGAGGGGACAGGGGAAGACCCAGTACTTC.

The chain couples TRBV7-2 to TRBJ2-1; a possible D gene is TRBD2 (5 bases). This CDR3 region has 16 residues. Germline V gives CDR1 SGHTA, CDR2 FQGNSA. V dropped 3 bases and J dropped 4 bases, with 16 bases sitting between them. The DNA of the CDR3 is TGTGCCAGCAGCTTCGGGTACCAGCGGATTTACAATGAGCAGTTCTTC. Encoded protein: CASSFGYQRIYNEQFF.

The chain employs TRBV23-1 and TRBJ1-4; a weak D match, TRBD1 (6 bases). TRBV23-1 is flagged as an ORF with uncertain function. Trimming shortened V by 7 bases and J by 8 bases, and 11 bases separated the two germline ends. This CDR3 comprises 12 residues. The CDR3 DNA sequence: TGCGCCAGCACGTATGACAGGGAAAAACTGTTTTTT. Translation: CASTYDREKLFF.

J is TRBJ1-1 and V is TRBV6-5, with unresolved D. The germline V gene encodes CDR1 MNHEY and CDR2 SVGAGI. Between the trimmed V and J ends, which lost 4 bases and 2 bases, there was a span of 8 bases. This CDR3 region has 13 residues. The CDR3 DNA is TGTGCCAGCAGTTTTGGGCTCAACACTGAAGCTTTCTTT. Its translation: CASSFGLNTEAFF.

This clone was detected once. The rearrangement links TRBV30 to TRBJ2-5; TRBD2 agrees at 12 bases. CDR1 GTSNPN and CDR2 SVGIG come from the germline V gene (reference sequence). This CDR3 is built from 16 residues. Unmatched junction bases numbered 6, after V lost 4 bases and J lost 0 bases. CDR3 sequence: CAWNIWTSGDQETQYF. In nucleotides, the CDR3 is TGTGCCTGGAATATTTGGACTAGCGGGGACCAAGAGACCCAGTACTTC.

The chain couples TRBV6-5 to TRBJ2-1; D unclear. CDR1 and CDR2 from the germline V gene are MNHEY and SVGAGI. The CDR3 loop spans 13 amino acids. V was pared by 2 bases and J by 2 bases, with 4 bases between. The CDR3 protein is CASSYRTYNEQFF. CDR3 nucleotides: TGTGCCAGCAGTTACAGGACCTACAATGAGCAGTTCTTC.

This clone was recorded only once. The chain joins TRBV28 to TRBJ1-2; D remains ambiguous. There are 17 residues in the CDR3. Looked up from germline, CDR1 is MDHEN and CDR2 is SYDVKM. Between the trimmed V and J ends, which lost 5 bases and 1 base, there was a span of 20 bases. The CDR3: CASSRPRGNLGNYGYTF. As DNA, the CDR3 is TGTGCCAGCAGTCGTCCAAGAGGCAACTTGGGTAACTATGGCTACACCTTC.

The gene calls are TRBV28 and TRBJ2-7; D might be TRBD1 or TRBD2, each matching 5 bases. With 1 base removed from V and 0 bases from J, the gap between germline ends came to 10 bases. The CDR3 is made up of 15 amino acids. Germline V gene sequence: CDR1 MDHEN, CDR2 SYDVKM. The CDR3 bases are TGTGCCAGCAGTTTATTCCGGGACGGCTCCTACGAGCAGTACTTC. Protein product: CASSLFRDGSYEQYF.

This clone was seen a handful of times. The chain recombines TRBV28 with TRBJ1-3; no definite D call. In germline, CDR1 is MDHEN, CDR2 SYDVKM. The ends were cut back, 7 bases at V and 7 bases at J, with 14 bases in the middle. There are 13 residues in the CDR3. In DNA, the CDR3 is TGTGCCAGCACCAAGGGAGGCTGGAACACCATATATTTT. It specifies CASTKGGWNTIYF.

The J gene is TRBJ1-6, the V gene TRBV5-4; D is undetermined. Trimming pared 0 bases from V and 0 bases from J, leaving 7 bases between. This CDR3 is built from 16 residues. Germline V gene lookup returns CDR1 SGHNT and CDR2 YYREEE (reference sequence). Here the CDR3 reads CASSLGTSSYNSPLHF. CDR3 bases: TGTGCCAGCAGCTTGGGAACGAGCTCCTATAATTCACCCCTCCACTTT. Supplemented by reference TRBV5-4 and TRBJ1-6, the full variable domain reads ETGVTQSPTHLIKTRGQQVTLRCSSQSGHNTVSWYQQALGQGPQFIFQYYREEENGRGNFPPRFSGLQFPNYSSELNVNALELDDSALYLCASSLGTSSYNSPLHFGNGTRLTVT.

This clone was found once. This chain connects TRBV11-1 to TRBJ2-7; 7 bases match TRBD1. Per the germline V gene, CDR1 is SGHAT and CDR2 is FQDESV (reference sequence). After removal of 1 base from V and 5 bases from J, the junction contained 5 bases not matched to a gene. The CDR3 sequence is 14 residues long. The CDR3 coding sequence is TGTGCCAGCAGCTTAGTTCCAGGGGGACACGAGCAGTACTTC. Protein: CASSLVPGGHEQYF.

The gene calls are TRBV11-2 and TRBJ1-3; 7 bases agree with TRBD1. The germline V gene has CDR1 SGHAT and CDR2 FQNNGV. There are 17 residues in the CDR3. The J segment lost 4 bases and the V segment lost 1 base, leaving 10 bases of the junction unmatched. CDR3 sequence (DNA): TGTGCCAGCAGCTTAGGGATTTACGACAGGGCCGGAAACACCATATATTTT. Its translation: CASSLGIYDRAGNTIYF. The variable domain in full, completed from reference TRBV11-2 and TRBJ1-3, reads EAGVAQSPRYKIIEKRQSVAFWCNPISGHATLYWYQQILGQGPKLLIQFQNNGVVDDSQLPKDRFSAERLKGVDSTLKIQPAKLEDSAVYLCASSLGIYDRAGNTIYFGEGSWLTVV.

The chain has TRBV28 and TRBJ1-5; D uncertain. CDR1 is MDHEN and CDR2 is SYDVKM in the germline V gene. This CDR3 contains 17 residues. The V end was cut by 5 bases, the J end by 2 bases, with 19 bases between. CDR3 nucleotides: TGTGCCAGCAGTACCAACGGACGGGGAAGGGGCAATCAGCCCCAGCATTTT. Protein product: CASSTNGRGRGNQPQHF.

V usage is TRBV5-6 and J usage is TRBJ2-7; either TRBD1 or TRBD2 may supply D (6 bases each). Germline V lookup: CDR1 SGHDT, CDR2 YYEEEE. This CDR3 has 16 residues. V lost 4 bases and J lost 3, with 20 bases in between. In nucleotides, the CDR3 is TGTGCCAGCAGCAGGGGGGTGTGGGCAGAGAACTACGAGCAGTACTTC. Encoded protein: CASSRGVWAENYEQYF.

This clone has more than one count but fewer than ten. This chain links TRBV2 with TRBJ2-7; possibly TRBD1 for D (6 bases). The length of the CDR3 is 16 residues. Per the germline V gene, CDR1 is SNHLY and CDR2 is FYNNEI. Trimming shortened V by 4 bases and J by 1 base, and 17 bases separated the two germline ends. CDR3 nucleotides: TGTGCCAGCAGTGCCCGCTTGACCGGGACATCCTACGAGCAGTACTTC. Encoded protein: CASSARLTGTSYEQYF.

The rearrangement joins TRBV29-1 to TRBJ2-1; D not certain. Germline values: CDR1 SQVTM, CDR2 ANQGSEA. V was shortened by 3 bases and J by 7 bases, with 19 bases between the two germline ends. CDR3 length: 15 amino acids. The CDR3 nucleotides read TGCAGCGTTGAGGCTCCGTATGGCCCTGTTAATGAGCAGTTCTTC. The encoded protein is CSVEAPYGPVNEQFF.

The CDR3 DNA reads as TGTGCCTGGAGATCAAGGGGTGGAAATCAGCCCCAGCATTTT. This codes for CAWRSRGGNQPQHF. The gene calls are TRBV30 and TRBJ1-5; tentative D call: TRBD1 (5 bases). With 3 bases removed from V and 4 bases from J, the gap between germline ends came to 13 bases. This CDR3 comprises 14 residues. Germline values: CDR1 GTSNPN, CDR2 SVGIG (reference sequence).